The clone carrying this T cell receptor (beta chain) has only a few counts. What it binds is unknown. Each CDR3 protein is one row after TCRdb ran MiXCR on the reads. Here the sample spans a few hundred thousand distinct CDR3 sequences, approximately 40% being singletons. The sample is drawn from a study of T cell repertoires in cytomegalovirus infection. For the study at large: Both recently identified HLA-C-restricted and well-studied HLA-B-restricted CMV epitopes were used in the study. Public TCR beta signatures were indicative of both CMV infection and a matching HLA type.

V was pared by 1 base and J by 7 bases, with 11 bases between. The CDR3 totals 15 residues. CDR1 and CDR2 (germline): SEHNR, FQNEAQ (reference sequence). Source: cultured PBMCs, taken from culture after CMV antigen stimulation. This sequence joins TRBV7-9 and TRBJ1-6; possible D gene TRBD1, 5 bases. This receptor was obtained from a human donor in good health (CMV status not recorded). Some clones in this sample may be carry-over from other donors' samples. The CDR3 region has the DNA TGTGCCAGCAGCTTAGGGGACGGAGGAAATTCACCCCTCCACTTT. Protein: CASSLGDGGNSPLHF. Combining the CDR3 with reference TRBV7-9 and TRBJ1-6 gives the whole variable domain DTGVSQNPRHKITKRGQNVTFRCDPISEHNRLYWYRQTLGQGPEFLTYFQNEAQLEKSRLLSDRFSAERPKGSFSTLEIQRTEQGDSAMYLCASSLGDGGNSPLHFGNGTRLTVT.